The entry below gives a single T cell receptor (beta chain) sequence along with its context. Its antigen is currently unknown. This entry comes from a study of shared clonotypes between healthy human individuals. Broader study findings: Roughly 5% of naive CD4 clonotypes were common to a few donors.

Terminally differentiated effector memory CD45RA+ cells were excluded by CCR7 positive selection of CD45RO-negative cells. The healthy adult donors were HIV-negative and reported no recent acute infections or vaccinations. The data were produced by immunoSEQ multiplex PCR, yet TCRdb's version contains in-frame clones alone and is incomplete. There are roughly 890,000 clones in the sample; 92% occur only once, and 24% lies in the top ten. Germline CDR1 is SGHNT and CDR2 is YYREEE (reference sequence). This CDR3 spans 15 amino acids. The J segment lost 3 bases and the V segment lost 2 bases, leaving 8 bases of the junction unmatched.

The chain carries TRBV5-4 and TRBJ2-7, with 7 bases fitting TRBD1. The origin of this receptor is a man aged 25 to 40 in good health. Material: naive CD8+ T cells sorted from blood. The CDR3 coding sequence is TGTGCCAGCAGCTTTTCCGACAGGGCGAGCTACGAGCAGTACTTC. Amino acid sequence: CASSFSDRASYEQYF.